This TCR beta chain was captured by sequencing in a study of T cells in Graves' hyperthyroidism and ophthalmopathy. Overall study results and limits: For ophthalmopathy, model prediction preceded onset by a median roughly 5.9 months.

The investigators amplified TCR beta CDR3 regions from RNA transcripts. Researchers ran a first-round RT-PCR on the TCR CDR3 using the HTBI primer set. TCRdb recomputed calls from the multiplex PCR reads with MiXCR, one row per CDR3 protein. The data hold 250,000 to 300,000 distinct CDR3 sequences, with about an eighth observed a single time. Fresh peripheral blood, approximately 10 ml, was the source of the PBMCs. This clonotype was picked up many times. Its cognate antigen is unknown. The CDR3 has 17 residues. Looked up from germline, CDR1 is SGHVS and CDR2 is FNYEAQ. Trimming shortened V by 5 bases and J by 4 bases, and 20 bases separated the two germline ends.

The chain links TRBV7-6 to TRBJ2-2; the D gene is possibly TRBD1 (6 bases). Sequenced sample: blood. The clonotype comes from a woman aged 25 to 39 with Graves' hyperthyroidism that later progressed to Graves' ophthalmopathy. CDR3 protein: CASSGNWAGDGTGELFF. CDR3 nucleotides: TGTGCCAGCAGCGGCAATTGGGCAGGGGACGGCACCGGGGAGCTGTTTTTT.